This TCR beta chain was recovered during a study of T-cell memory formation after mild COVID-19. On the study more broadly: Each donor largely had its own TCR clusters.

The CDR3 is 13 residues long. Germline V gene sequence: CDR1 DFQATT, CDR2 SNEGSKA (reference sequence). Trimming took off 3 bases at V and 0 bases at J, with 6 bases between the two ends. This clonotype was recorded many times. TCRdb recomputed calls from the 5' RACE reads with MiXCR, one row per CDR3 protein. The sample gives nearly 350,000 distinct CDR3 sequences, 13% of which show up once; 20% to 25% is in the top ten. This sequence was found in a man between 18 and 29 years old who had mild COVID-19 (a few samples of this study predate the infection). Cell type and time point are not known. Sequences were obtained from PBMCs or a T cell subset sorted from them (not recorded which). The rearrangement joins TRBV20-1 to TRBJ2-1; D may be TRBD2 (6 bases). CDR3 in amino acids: CSASGGSYNEQFF. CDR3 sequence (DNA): TGCAGTGCTAGCGGGGGCTCCTACAATGAGCAGTTCTTC.